The 27 T cell receptor beta chains presented below share a single source sample, sequenced in a study of T-cell memory formation after mild COVID-19. TCRdb re-called the 5' RACE reads through MiXCR, storing one row per CDR3 protein. Of just over 50,000 distinct CDR3 sequences in the sample, roughly a tenth were seen once. The source material was PBMCs or a T cell subset sorted from them (not recorded which). All receptors come from an adult woman who had mild COVID-19 (a few samples of this study predate the infection). Cell type and time point are not known.

CDR3 loop: CAWSVFGGRREYF. In DNA, the CDR3 is TGTGCCTGGAGTGTATTCGGGGGACGCCGGGAGTACTTC. This chain joins TRBV30 and TRBJ2-7; a possible D gene is TRBD2 (6 bases). The ends were cut back, 0 bases at V and 11 bases at J, with 17 bases in the middle. CDR1 and CDR2 (germline): GTSNPN, SVGIG (reference sequence). The CDR3 extends over 13 amino acids.

The sample holds a few counts of this clonotype. The V gene is TRBV20-1, the J gene TRBJ1-2; D unclear. CDR1 is DFQATT, CDR2 SNEGSKA, per germline (reference sequence). The CDR3 has 14 residues. The germline V and J ends were trimmed by 8 bases and 0 bases, with 16 bases remaining between them. For the CDR3, the DNA is TGCAGTTACCCCCCGAGGGCTGCTAACTATGGCTACACCTTC. Encoded protein: CSYPPRAANYGYTF.

This clonotype was seen a few times. V usage is TRBV5-6 and J usage is TRBJ1-2, with D uncertain. The CDR3 spans 13 residues. V was clipped by 7 bases and J by 0 bases, with 10 bases between them. The germline V gene has CDR1 SGHDT and CDR2 YYEEEE. This CDR3 is CASGRSANYGYTF. The CDR3 nucleotides read TGTGCCAGCGGCCGAAGCGCTAACTATGGCTACACCTTC.

This clonotype appeared a few times. V and J are TRBV20-1 and TRBJ2-3, with 8 bases matching TRBD2. CDR1 is DFQATT, CDR2 SNEGSKA, per germline (reference sequence). The CDR3 is made up of 16 amino acids. With 0 bases clipped from V and 2 bases from J, the junction kept 7 bases outside the gene matches. CDR3 DNA: TGCAGTGCTAGAGATTATCGAGCGGGGGACACAGATACGCAGTATTTT. Encoded protein: CSARDYRAGDTDTQYF.

V and J are TRBV20-1 and TRBJ1-1, with D possibly being TRBD1 (5 bases). CDR3 length equals 11 residues. CDR1 is DFQATT and CDR2 is SNEGSKA in the germline V gene (reference sequence). The CDR3 reads CRWSQGTEAFF. The CDR3, as DNA: TGCAGATGGAGCCAGGGCACTGAAGCTTTCTTT.

In this sample, this clonotype is medium-sized. This chain uses TRBV7-9 with TRBJ2-1; D not certain. Germline loops: CDR1 SEHNR, CDR2 FQNEAQ (reference sequence). V lost 5 bases and J lost 4, with 15 bases in between. The CDR3 is made up of 15 amino acids. In DNA, the CDR3 is TGTGCCAGCAGCCACCCGTCAGCTTTTTACAATGAGCAGTTCTTC. Amino acid sequence: CASSHPSAFYNEQFF. Drawing the rest from reference TRBV7-9 and TRBJ2-1, the complete variable domain is DTGVSQNPRHKITKRGQNVTFRCDPISEHNRLYWYRQTLGQGPEFLTYFQNEAQLEKSRLLSDRFSAERPKGSFSTLEIQRTEQGDSAMYLCASSHPSAFYNEQFFGPGTRLTVL.

In this sample, this clonotype turned up many times. The chain joins TRBV27 to TRBJ2-2; D may be TRBD1 (6 bases). V was cut by 3 bases and J by 7 bases, with 9 bases left in between. The CDR3 length is 13 residues. Germline CDR1 is MNHEY and CDR2 is SMNVEV (reference sequence). The CDR3 region has the DNA TGTGCCAGCAGTTTTACAGGGAACGGGGAGCTGTTTTTT. This encodes CASSFTGNGELFF.

This clonotype was recorded many times. The J gene is TRBJ1-1, the V gene TRBV4-1, with 11 positions matching TRBD1. The CDR3 spans 15 residues. Per germline, CDR1 MGHRA and CDR2 YSYEKL. V shed 5 bases and J 10 bases; nucleotides not matched to a gene: 12. This CDR3 is CASSGRWGQGDGAFF. The CDR3 nucleotides read TGCGCCAGCAGCGGACGGTGGGGACAGGGGGACGGAGCTTTCTTT.

The chain has TRBV5-1 and TRBJ1-1, with 9 bases matching TRBD1. The CDR3 length is 15 residues. Germline V lookup: CDR1 SGHRS, CDR2 YFSETQ. V trimming: 3 bases; J trimming: 5 bases; junction bases outside the gene matches: 8. The DNA for the CDR3 is TGCGCCAGCAGCTCCTCCGACAGGGGGAAGACTGAAGCTTTCTTT. Translating gives CASSSSDRGKTEAFF.

The CDR3 coding sequence is TGCGCCAGCAGCCACAGCGGGGGAAACACCGGGGAGCTGTTTTTT. It specifies CASSHSGGNTGELFF. This chain connects TRBV4-1 to TRBJ2-2; 8 positions match TRBD2. The CDR3 extends over 15 amino acids. V lost 3 bases and J lost 2; bases outside the gene matches: 2. The germline V gene has CDR1 MGHRA and CDR2 YSYEKL.

This chain uses TRBV6-2 or TRBV6-3 with TRBJ1-1; D is possibly TRBD1 (5 bases). This CDR3 region has 17 residues. CDR1 and CDR2 (germline): MNHEY, SVGEGT. V lost 0 bases and J lost 5, with 19 bases in between. CDR3 region: CASSYSLVSGARTEAFF. In DNA, the CDR3 is TGTGCCAGCAGTTACTCGTTGGTCTCCGGGGCTCGGACTGAAGCTTTCTTT.

The chain carries TRBV19 and TRBJ1-4; TRBD1 aligns across 9 bases. Germline loops: CDR1 LNHDA, CDR2 SQIVND (reference sequence). This CDR3 has 16 residues. The J segment lost 7 bases and the V segment lost 4 bases, leaving 10 bases of the junction unmatched. In DNA form, the CDR3 reads TGTGCCAGTAGTACCCCCGGGACAGGGTACAGTGAAAAACTGTTTTTT. This translates into CASSTPGTGYSEKLFF.

This clonotype was found a few times. The chain joins TRBV15 to TRBJ2-3; D is uncertain. The CDR3 totals 11 residues. Between the trimmed V and J ends, which lost 5 bases and 4 bases, there was a span of 4 bases. Germline V gene data show CDR1 as LNHNV and CDR2 as YYDKDF (reference sequence). This CDR3 is CATSGADTQYF. The DNA for the CDR3 is TGTGCCACCAGCGGGGCAGATACGCAGTATTTT.

Many counts were recorded for this clonotype. The chain links TRBV30 to TRBJ1-2; D remains unclear. Germline lookup yields CDR1 GTSNPN and CDR2 SVGIG (reference sequence). The ends were cut back, 5 bases at V and 8 bases at J, with 18 bases in the middle. This CDR3 is built from 13 residues. The CDR3 DNA sequence: TGTGCCTGGGCTTCCGGGATCTTTACGGGCTACACCTTC. It is translated as CAWASGIFTGYTF.

This clonotype was picked up many times. The chain combines TRBV5-4 with TRBJ2-1, with D perhaps matching TRBD1 or TRBD2 (5 bases each). Trimming removed 4 bases at V and 3 bases at J, with 11 bases between. The CDR3 is made up of 14 amino acids. Germline CDR1 is SGHNT and CDR2 is YYREEE (reference sequence). For the CDR3, the DNA is TGTGCCAGCAGCAACGGGGCCCACTACAATGAGCAGTTCTTC. Translating gives CASSNGAHYNEQFF. Looking up the rest from reference TRBV5-4 and TRBJ2-1 gives the full variable domain: ETGVTQSPTHLIKTRGQQVTLRCSSQSGHNTVSWYQQALGQGPQFIFQYYREEENGRGNFPPRFSGLQFPNYSSELNVNALELDDSALYLCASSNGAHYNEQFFGPGTRLTVL.

This clonotype was observed a handful of times. The chain links TRBV4-1 to TRBJ1-2; 8 bases align to TRBD1. CDR3 length: 15 amino acids. From germline, CDR1 is MGHRA and CDR2 YSYEKL. Trimming took 4 bases from V and 1 from J; bases not matched to a gene: 5. The DNA for the CDR3 is TGCGCCAGCAGCCCCATCGGACAGGGTAACTATGGCTACACCTTC. As protein: CASSPIGQGNYGYTF.

V is TRBV18 and J is TRBJ2-7, with unresolved D. CDR1 and CDR2 (germline): KGHSH, LQKENI. This CDR3 has 12 residues. Trimming removed 2 bases at V and 7 bases at J, with 9 bases between. CDR3 amino acids: CASSPFADEQYF. In DNA form, the CDR3 reads TGTGCCAGCTCACCATTTGCCGATGAGCAGTACTTC.

In regard to this clonotype: A read error may account for a junction end that differs from germline. The rearrangement joins TRBV20-1 to TRBJ1-1; TRBD1 matches at 10 bases. The germline gives CDR1 DFQATT, CDR2 SNEGSKA (reference sequence). This CDR3 region has 16 residues. CDR3 amino acids: CSARDPRQGAGTEAFF. CDR3 coding DNA: TGCAGTGCTCGAGACCCGAGACAGGGGGCTGGGACTGAAGCTTTCTTT.

This sequence joins TRBV20-1 and TRBJ2-1, with D possibly TRBD2 on 6 matching bases. The V gene's germline CDR1 is DFQATT and CDR2 SNEGSKA (reference sequence). CDR3 length equals 16 residues. Trimming left V 0 bases short and J 5 bases short, with 17 bases between. The CDR3 DNA is TGCAGTGCTAGAGATCCCCGCCCGGGGGTCGACAATGAGCAGTTCTTC. It translates to CSARDPRPGVDNEQFF.

This clonotype was detected many times. CDR3 region: CASSPPSGKMVGKLFF. CDR3 coding DNA: TGTGCCAGCAGCCCCCCCTCGGGGAAGATGGTGGGAAAACTGTTTTTT. This rearrangement joins TRBV7-9 to TRBJ1-4; D ambiguous. Deletions cut 5 bases from V and 10 bases from J, with 23 bases between. The CDR3 extends over 16 amino acids. Germline V gene sequence: CDR1 SEHNR, CDR2 FQNEAQ (reference sequence).

At least ten counts were recorded for this clonotype. The gene calls are TRBV12-3 or TRBV12-4 and TRBJ1-1; a possible D gene is TRBD1 (6 bases). Trimming removed 6 bases from V and 5 bases from J, with 28 bases in between. The CDR3 spans 18 residues. Written as DNA, the CDR3 is TGTGCCAGCAGACATGATCGGGCCCAGGGGAGTGTTTGGACTGAAGCTTTCTTT. It yields the protein CASRHDRAQGSVWTEAFF.

This clonotype was picked up many times. This chain joins TRBV7-9 and TRBJ1-5; weak D call: TRBD1 (5 bases). V gave up 9 bases and J gave up 7 bases, with 16 bases separating them. The CDR3 has 13 amino acids. Germline loops: CDR1 SEHNR, CDR2 FQNEAQ (reference sequence). CDR3 sequence reads: CASTKGREQPQHF. In nucleotides, the CDR3 is TGTGCCAGTACCAAGGGCAGGGAACAGCCCCAGCATTTT.

In this sample, this clonotype turned up many times. The chain couples TRBV18 to TRBJ2-3; D gene ambiguous. CDR1 KGHSH and CDR2 LQKENI come from the germline V gene. V was pared by 4 bases and J by 2 bases, with 7 bases between. This CDR3 contains 13 residues. CDR3 bases: TGTGCCAGCTCACAAACCTACACAGATACGCAGTATTTT. This sequence encodes CASSQTYTDTQYF.

Ten or more counts support this clonotype. V usage is TRBV4-2 and J usage is TRBJ2-2, with D unclear. The V end lost 1 base, the J end lost 0 bases, and 6 bases lay between the germline ends. In germline, CDR1 is LGHNA, CDR2 YNFKEQ. This CDR3 is built from 15 residues. CDR3 bases: TGTGCCAGCAGCCAAGTTTACGCGAACACCGGGGAGCTGTTTTTT. This codes for CASSQVYANTGELFF.

The chain recombines TRBV19 with TRBJ1-5; D call uncertain. Looked up from germline, CDR1 is LNHDA and CDR2 is SQIVND (reference sequence). Trimming cost V 7 bases and J 5 bases, with 15 bases left between them. The CDR3 sequence is 14 residues long. The chain's CDR3 is CASTPDGSYQPQHF. The CDR3 DNA sequence: TGTGCCAGTACCCCGGACGGTTCATATCAGCCCCAGCATTTT.

Ten or more counts support this clonotype. The CDR3, as DNA: TGTGCCAGCAAGGCGGGAGCCCCGTGGAATGAGCAGTTCTTC. Translation: CASKAGAPWNEQFF. This rearrangement joins TRBV7-2 to TRBJ2-1; TRBD2 matches at 7 bases. The germline gives CDR1 SGHTA, CDR2 FQGNSA. The V gene end was trimmed by 7 bases and the J gene end by 7 bases; junction bases not matched to a gene: 10. CDR3 length equals 14 residues.

Judged by abundance, this clonotype is medium-sized. The V gene is TRBV24-1, the J gene TRBJ2-3; D is possibly TRBD1 (5 bases). Trimming shortened V by 4 bases and J by 0 bases, and 10 bases separated the two germline ends. The germline V gene encodes CDR1 KGHDR and CDR2 SFDVKD. The CDR3 runs 15 residues. CDR3 sequence reads: CATSEGAPSTDTQYF. CDR3 nucleotide sequence: TGTGCCACCAGTGAAGGGGCCCCTAGCACAGATACGCAGTATTTT.